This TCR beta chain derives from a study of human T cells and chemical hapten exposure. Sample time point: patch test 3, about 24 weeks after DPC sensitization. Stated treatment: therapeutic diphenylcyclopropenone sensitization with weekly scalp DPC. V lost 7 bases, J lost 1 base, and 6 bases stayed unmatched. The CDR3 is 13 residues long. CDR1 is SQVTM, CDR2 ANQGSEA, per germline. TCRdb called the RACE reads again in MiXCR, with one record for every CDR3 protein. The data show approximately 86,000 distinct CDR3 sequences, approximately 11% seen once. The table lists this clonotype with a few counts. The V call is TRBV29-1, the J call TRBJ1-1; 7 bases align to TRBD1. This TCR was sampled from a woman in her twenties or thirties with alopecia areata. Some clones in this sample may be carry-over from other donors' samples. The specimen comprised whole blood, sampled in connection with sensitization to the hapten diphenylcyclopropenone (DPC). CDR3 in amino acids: CSGGTDPNTEAFF. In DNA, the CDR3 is TGCAGCGGCGGGACAGACCCGAACACTGAAGCTTTCTTT.